Below are 3 T cell receptor beta chains sequenced from a single sample in a study of low-dose radiotherapy and immunotherapy resistance in tumors. The time point is: before trial treatment. cDNA synthesis used a TRAV/TRBV-specific primer set for both chains. TCRs were put through roughly 20 PCR cycles of amplification with Phusion. A constant-region primer and the V-primer adapter served as the primer pair. TCRdb called the reads again in MiXCR, with one record for every CDR3 protein. The sample has tens of thousands of distinct CDR3 sequences; roughly 9% are singletons. Sequences were derived from PBMCs, sampled before treatment. The receptors derive from a male donor with prostate cancer.

In the case of this clonotype: The junction differs from germline at one of its ends, possibly a read error. The genes are TRBV5-1 and TRBJ2-1; 7 bases align to TRBD2. The CDR3 extends over 15 amino acids. Per germline, CDR1 SGHRS and CDR2 YFSETQ. CDR3 nucleotide sequence: TGTGCCAGCAGTTTGGACGGACTAGAAGGCAATGAGCAGTTCTTC. It encodes CASSLDGLEGNEQFF.

This clonotype was seen many times. The V call is TRBV7-2, the J call TRBJ2-3, with TRBD2 matching 9 bases. V was pared by 5 bases and J by 8 bases, with 8 bases of the junction left unmatched. The length of the CDR3 is 14 residues. Looked up from germline, CDR1 is SGHTA and CDR2 is FQGNSA. The CDR3 here is CASSEGLAIVTQYF. CDR3 nucleotides: TGTGCCAGCAGCGAAGGACTAGCGATCGTTACGCAGTATTTT.

This clonotype showed up many times. This chain links TRBV12-3 or TRBV12-4 with TRBJ1-1; perhaps TRBD1 as D (6 bases). CDR3 length equals 15 residues. V dropped 5 bases and J dropped 1 base, with 14 bases sitting between them. This CDR3 is CASSPTGLRNTEAFF. The CDR3, as DNA: TGTGCCAGCAGTCCAACAGGGTTGAGGAACACTGAAGCTTTCTTT.